The clone carrying this TCR beta chain showed up many times. The antigen is not known. Time point in this sample: sample taken at primary tumor resection. Untreated early-stage non-small cell lung cancer patients, some 70 in total, were the donors. This specimen belongs to a study of spatial heterogeneity in lung cancer. Study context: There were, on average, more than nine raw-read appearances for each unique TCR and UMI combination. Study outcomes and limitations: Expanded alpha and beta TCR counts within tumors tracked tumor mutation counts.

Germline V CDR1 and CDR2: DFQATT, SNEGSKA (reference sequence). J lost 7 bases, V lost 0 bases, and 5 bases had no gene match. The CDR3 is 14 residues long. A single record per CDR3 protein comes from TCRdb applying MiXCR to the 5' RACE reads. Among approximately 6,800 distinct CDR3 sequences listed, approximately 12% were seen once. The specimen was lung tumor tissue, collected at surgery. The sequence was obtained from a female donor with early-stage non-small cell lung cancer. This sequence joins TRBV20-1 and TRBJ2-7; 11 bases line up with TRBD1. The CDR3: CSARDGQGAREQYF. CDR3 bases: TGCAGTGCTAGAGATGGACAGGGGGCGCGGGAGCAGTACTTC.